Detailed here is one T cell receptor beta chain. What it binds is not known. The library was made from cDNA and included unique molecular identifiers. Some 500,000 cDNA molecules were obtained per 1 to 10 million input T cells. TCRdb re-called the PCR reads through MiXCR, storing one row per CDR3 protein. The sample records around 500,000 distinct CDR3 sequences, around 36% being singletons. The length of the CDR3 is 13 residues. V lost 0 bases, J lost 3 bases, and 7 bases lay in between. CDR1 is SGHRS, CDR2 YFSETQ, per germline. This entry comes from a study of post-analysis software for immune sequencing data. Whole-study context: Clinical courses comprised relapsing-remitting, secondary progressive and progressive-relapsing multiple sclerosis. Overall study findings and caveats: When the samples were clustered directly with F measure, those that had been prepared in the same batch showed strong co-clustering. Included in a set of 5 or 6 TRBV segments more frequent in patients than controls were TRBV5-6, TRBV5-1 and TRBV20-1. Controls showed significantly higher normalized Chao1 diversity than did multiple sclerosis patients.

The V and J genes are TRBV5-1 and TRBJ2-7; no clear D gene. Sequenced: blood. The clonotype was recovered from a girl younger than 18 with multiple sclerosis. This CDR3 reads CASSLEYVYEQYF. The CDR3 coding sequence is TGCGCCAGCAGCTTGGAGTACGTCTACGAGCAGTACTTC.